This T cell receptor (beta chain) stems from a study of response to subunit inactivated influenza vaccine. The CDR3 is 17 residues long. Trimming cost V 1 base and J 4 bases, with 14 bases left between them. Germline CDR1 reads SGHTA; CDR2 reads FQGNSA. General observations from the study: Few new T cells, the authors suggested, are recruited by each seasonal influenza vaccination.

TCRdb itself ran the RT-PCR reads through MiXCR, one entry per CDR3 protein. The data show over 450,000 distinct CDR3 sequences, approximately 13% seen once. With respect to this clonotype: Its antigen is still unknown.

The chain combines TRBV7-2 with TRBJ1-6; no definite D call. The specimen was PBMCs from blood, collected about 40 days after vaccination. The TCR originated in a man aged 45-65 years who received an inactivated influenza vaccine. The chain's CDR3 is CASSLGTELGYNSPLHF. The CDR3 coding sequence is TGTGCCAGCAGCTTAGGGACTGAACTGGGGTATAATTCACCCCTCCACTTT.